The entry below gives a single T cell receptor beta chain sequence along with its context. Its antigen specificity is not known. Base qualities are not recorded, but no much larger clone differs from it by a single base. The CDR3, from cysteine to phenylalanine, totals 18 residues. Just CDR3 DNA is preserved here, 54 bases in frame from base 1. In the germline V gene, CDR1 corresponds to SGHRS and CDR2 to YFSETQ. Deletion took 0 bases off V and 1 base off J, with a span of 17 bases between the germline ends. These data belong to a study of early stage breast cancer tumors (TCRdb year 2017). Regarding the research as a whole: Of the roughly 15 invasive breast tumors, about 13 were found to be estrogen receptor-positive, progesterone receptor-positive and HER2-negative. About 65% of the 12 ER+/PR+/HER2- tumors were invasive ductal carcinomas, while the other four were invasive lobular carcinomas. A read coverage of roughly 10-fold per sample was achieved on average. The samples as a whole yielded about 2,400,000 detected templates, corresponding to 950,000 to 1,300,000 unique clonotypes.

The study profiled bulk TCR beta-chain repertoires in matched peripheral blood, tumor and adjacent normal breast tissue taken from more than 15 patients with early-stage breast cancer. Before surgery, whole blood (roughly 4.5-10 mL) was collected into EDTA tubes and processed within 2 hours. Ficoll-Paque centrifugation in SepMate-50 tubes was used to isolate peripheral blood mononuclear cells. For storage in liquid nitrogen, PBMCs were cryopreserved as aliquots of roughly 1.8 to 4.5 million cells in roughly 90% FBS with around 10% DMSO. Genomic DNA was extracted with the Qiagen AllPrep DNA/RNA Mini kit. Every sample was amplified as two independent genomic DNA replicates, using roughly 0.45 ug for blood and approximately 1.5 ug for tumor or normal breast. TCRB sequencing of genomic DNA was carried out with the ImmunoSeq Intro kit according to the manufacturer's instructions. The multiplex PCR ran for 30 to 35 cycles using proprietary primers and spike-in control sequences for absolute quantification. An 87-bp fragment spanning the CDR3 and flanking V and J genes was sequenced with single-end 150-bp reads. Seven samples, each with two replicates, were multiplexed per lane of an Illumina MiSeq using version 3.0 chemistry. In the original analysis: The vendor's proprietary pipeline handled the raw data processing, merging both replicates into a single result for each sample. Productive rearrangements sharing the V-gene family, CDR3 amino acid sequence and J-gene segment were defined as clonotypes. Clonality was calculated as 1 minus the normalized Shannon entropy (Pielou evenness) of TCRB abundances. T cell density was estimated by dividing total templates by the number of input cells inferred from the DNA input amount. Recon, run with its default parameters, was used to estimate overall repertoire diversity and clonality. Tumor-enriched clonotypes were defined as having over 0.1% abundance in tumor and at least 32-fold higher abundance than in normal breast. Here the immuneACCESS table is served through TCRdb, limited to in-frame sequences with V and J called. Missing clones are a known gap in these copies; in checked studies unresolved V genes cover under half, and the rest lacks a known reason. V, J and clone size are those of that table, while D and trimming were read from the DNA. The sample table shows about 58,000 clones, and around three quarters are seen once. Around 3.7% of the sample goes to the ten largest clones.

Results the study describes overall, beyond this receptor: Bulk genomic DNA sequencing of unsorted cells missed chain pairing and functional markers such as CD4, CD8 and FOXP3. Repertoires from blood resembled normal breast more closely than tumor, and using blood as a reference for each tissue separated tumor from normal in about 90% of the 16 patients. Compared with adjacent normal breast tissue, tumors had higher clonality and 2.5 to 3-fold greater T cell density. The small cohort size prevented analysis by tumor subtype. Enriched TCRB sequences shared across patients were found to be mostly commonly generated sequences that were unlikely to play an important role in the tumor microenvironment.

The source is a person under 45 with breast cancer. The chain is assembled from TRBV5-1 and TRBJ2-1, with a tentative D gene TRBD1 over 6 matching bases. Sequenced input: blood. The CDR3 corresponds to CASSLVPQGPSSYNEQFF. Here is the DNA: TGCGCCAGCAGCTTGGTTCCCCAGGGGCCCTCTTCCTACAATGAGCAGTTCTTC.